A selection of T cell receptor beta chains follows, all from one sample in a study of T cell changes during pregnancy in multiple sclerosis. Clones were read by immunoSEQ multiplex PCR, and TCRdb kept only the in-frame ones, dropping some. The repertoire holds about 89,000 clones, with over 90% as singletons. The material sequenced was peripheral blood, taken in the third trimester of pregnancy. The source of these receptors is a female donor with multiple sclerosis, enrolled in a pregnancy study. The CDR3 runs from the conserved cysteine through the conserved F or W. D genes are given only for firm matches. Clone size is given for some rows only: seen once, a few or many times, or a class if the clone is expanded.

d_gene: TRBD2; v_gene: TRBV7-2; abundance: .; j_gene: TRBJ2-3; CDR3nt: TGTGCCAGCAGCCGAAGACCGGGAGGAGGCACAGATACGCAGTATTTT; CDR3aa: CASSRRPGGGTDTQYF
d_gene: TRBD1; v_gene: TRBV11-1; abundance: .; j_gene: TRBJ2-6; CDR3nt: TGTGCCAGCAGCTTAACGGGACAGGGGCGTCCTGGGGCCAACGTCCTGACTTTC; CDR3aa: CASSLTGQGRPGANVLTF
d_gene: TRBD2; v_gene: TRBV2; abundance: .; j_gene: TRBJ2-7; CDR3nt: TGTGCCGTGCTAGCGGGAGTCAACTACGAGCAGTACTTC; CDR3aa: CAVLAGVNYEQYF
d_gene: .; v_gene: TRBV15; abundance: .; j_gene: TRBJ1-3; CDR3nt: TGTGCCACCAGCAGAGATTGGGGCGGTGGAAACACCATATATTTT; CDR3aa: CATSRDWGGGNTIYF
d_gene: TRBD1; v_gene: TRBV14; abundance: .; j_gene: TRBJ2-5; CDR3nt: TGTGCCAGCAGCGCAACCGGGACAGGGGTGAGAGAGACCCAGTACTTC; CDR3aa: CASSATGTGVRETQYF
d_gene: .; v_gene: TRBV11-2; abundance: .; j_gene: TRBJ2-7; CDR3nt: TGTGCCAGCAGCCCTCTCGACTACCCCTACGAGCAGTACTTC; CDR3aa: CASSPLDYPYEQYF
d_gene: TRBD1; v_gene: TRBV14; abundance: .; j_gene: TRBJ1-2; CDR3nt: TGTGCCAGCAGCCGTGACAGGGATGGCTACACCTTC; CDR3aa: CASSRDRDGYTF
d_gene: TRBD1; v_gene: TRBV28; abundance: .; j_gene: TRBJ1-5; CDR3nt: TGTGCCAGCAGTCCCCGGGACAGGGGGTCCCATCAGCCCCAGCATTTT; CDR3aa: CASSPRDRGSHQPQHF
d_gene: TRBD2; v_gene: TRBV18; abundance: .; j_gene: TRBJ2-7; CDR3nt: TGTGCCAGCTCACCATTACTAGCGGGAGGTTCCTACGAGCAGTACTTC; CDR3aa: CASSPLLAGGSYEQYF
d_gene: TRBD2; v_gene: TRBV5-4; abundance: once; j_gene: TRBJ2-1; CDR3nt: TGTGCCAGCAGCTTGGGACTAGCGAACAATGAGCAGTTCTTC; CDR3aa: CASSLGLANNEQFF
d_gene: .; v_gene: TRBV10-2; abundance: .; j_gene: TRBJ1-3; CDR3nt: TGCGCCACCATCACGGACACCGGAAACACCATATATTTT; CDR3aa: CATITDTGNTIYF
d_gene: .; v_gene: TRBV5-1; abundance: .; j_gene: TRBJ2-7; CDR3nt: TGCGCCAGCAGCTCTACGCCCGGCAGGGAAGGAAATTACTTC; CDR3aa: CASSSTPGREGNYF
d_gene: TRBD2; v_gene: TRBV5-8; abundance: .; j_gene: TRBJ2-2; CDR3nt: TGTGCCAGCAGCCTAAGCGGGAGGAACACCGGGGAGCTGTTTTTT; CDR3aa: CASSLSGRNTGELFF
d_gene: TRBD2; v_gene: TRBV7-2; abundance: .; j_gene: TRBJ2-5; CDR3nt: TGTGCCAGCAGTTTGAGCGGGGGGACCGGGACCCAGTACTTC; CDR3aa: CASSLSGGTGTQYF
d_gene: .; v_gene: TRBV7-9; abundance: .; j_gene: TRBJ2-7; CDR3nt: TGTGCCAGCAGCTTCAACTCCGCCGAGCAGTACTTC; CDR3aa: CASSFNSAEQYF
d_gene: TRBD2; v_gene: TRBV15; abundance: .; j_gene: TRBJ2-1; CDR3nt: TGTGCCACCAGCGGCGGGACTAGCGGCTACAATGAGCAGTTCTTC; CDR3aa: CATSGGTSGYNEQFF
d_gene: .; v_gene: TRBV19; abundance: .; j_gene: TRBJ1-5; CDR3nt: TGTGCCAGTAGTATAGATCCGACGTACCAGGGTGAAGTTGGACAGCCCCAGCATTTT; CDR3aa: CASSIDPTYQGEVGQPQHF
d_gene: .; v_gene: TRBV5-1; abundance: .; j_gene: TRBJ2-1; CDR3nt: TGCGCCAGCAGCTTCTCGGGGAACAACAATGAGCAGTTCTTC; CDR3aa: CASSFSGNNNEQFF
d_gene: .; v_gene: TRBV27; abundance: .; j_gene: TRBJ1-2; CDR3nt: TGTGCCAGCAGTTCACACACCGGGACAAACTATGGCTACACCTTC; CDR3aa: CASSSHTGTNYGYTF
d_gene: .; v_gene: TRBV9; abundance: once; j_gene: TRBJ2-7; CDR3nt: TGTGCCAGCAGCGTGGGCGGAGGGACCTACGAGCAGTACTTC; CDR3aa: CASSVGGGTYEQYF
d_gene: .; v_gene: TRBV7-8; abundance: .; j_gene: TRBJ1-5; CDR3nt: TGTGCCAGCAGCTTAGCGTCGTCAGGGGCGTATAGTCAGCCCCAGCATTTT; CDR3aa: CASSLASSGAYSQPQHF
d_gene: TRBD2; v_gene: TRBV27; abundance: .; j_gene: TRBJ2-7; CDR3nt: TGTGCCAGCAGGACTAGCGGGAGTATCCCTTGGTACGAGCAGTACTTC; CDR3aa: CASRTSGSIPWYEQYF
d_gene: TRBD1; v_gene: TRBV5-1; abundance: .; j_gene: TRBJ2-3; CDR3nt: TGCGCCAGCAGCTCCGACTTGACAGGGGCGACAGATACGCAGTATTTT; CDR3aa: CASSSDLTGATDTQYF
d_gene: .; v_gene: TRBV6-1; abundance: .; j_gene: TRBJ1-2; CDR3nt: TGTGCCAGCAGTGAAGGTCCTTTCTATGGCTACACCTTC; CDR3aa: CASSEGPFYGYTF
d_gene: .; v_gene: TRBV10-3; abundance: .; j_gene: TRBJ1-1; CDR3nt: TGTGCCATCAGTGAACGGGGGAACACTGAAGCTTTCTTT; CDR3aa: CAISERGNTEAFF
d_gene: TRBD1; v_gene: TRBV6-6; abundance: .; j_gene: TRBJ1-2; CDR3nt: TGTGCCAGCAAAGGATTGACAGGGAATGGCTACACCTTC; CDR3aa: CASKGLTGNGYTF
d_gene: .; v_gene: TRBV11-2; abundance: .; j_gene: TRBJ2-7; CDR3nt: TGTGCCAGCAGCTCCTTGCGGGATGGCGACGAGCAGTACTTC; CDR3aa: CASSSLRDGDEQYF
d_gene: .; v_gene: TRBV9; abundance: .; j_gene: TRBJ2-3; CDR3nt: TGTGCCAGCAGCGTAGTAGGACGGCGGGAAGGCACAGATACGCAGTATTTT; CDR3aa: CASSVVGRREGTDTQYF
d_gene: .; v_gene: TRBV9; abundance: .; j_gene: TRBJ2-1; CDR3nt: TGTGCCAGCAGCCCCGGAGTCGGCAATGAGCAGTTCTTC; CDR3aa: CASSPGVGNEQFF
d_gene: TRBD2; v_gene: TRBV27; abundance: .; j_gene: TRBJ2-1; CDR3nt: TGTGCCAGCAGAACTGGGAGGGGAAATAACAATGAGCAGTTCTTC; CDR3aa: CASRTGRGNNNEQFF